A selection of T cell receptor beta chains follows, all from one sample in a study of metastatic and nonmetastatic thyroid tumors. TCRdb ran MiXCR on the PCR reads. The repertoire has about 37,000 clones, around 30% of them found once; the top ten carry roughly 10%. The sequenced sample was blood. The receptors derive from a male donor with papillary thyroid cancer or a benign thyroid nodule (not recorded which). Some clones in this sample may be carry-over from other donors' samples. The CDR3 runs from the conserved cysteine through the conserved F or W. A D gene is named only where the DNA matches it firmly. Size is stated for part of the rows, as once, few or many counts, or as a class when the clone is expanded.

many,TRBV5-1,TRBJ1-5,-,TGCGCCAGCAGCATCCGACAGCATAGCAATCAGCCCCAGCATTTT,CASSIRQHSNQPQHF
medium-sized,TRBV20-1,TRBJ2-1,-,TGCAGTGCTACCACTCATAGGGTATACAATGAGCAGTTCTTC,CSATTHRVYNEQFF
few,TRBV6-5,TRBJ2-2,TRBD2,TGTGCCAGCAGTTCTGGACTAGCGGGAGCCCGGGAGCTGTTTTTT,CASSSGLAGARELFF
-,TRBV28,TRBJ2-1,TRBD2,TGTGCCAGCAGTCCGCTCGCCCCGGGACTAGGCTACAATGAGCAGTTCTTC,CASSPLAPGLGYNEQFF
few,TRBV27,TRBJ2-7,-,TGTGCCAGCAGTTTAATGGGTAGCTCCTACGAGCAGTACTTC,CASSLMGSSYEQYF
-,TRBV4-2,TRBJ1-2,-,TGTGCCAGCAGCCAAGTGGAAAAGGGTTGGGGATATGGCTACACCTTC,CASSQVEKGWGYGYTF
-,TRBV19,TRBJ1-2,-,TGTGCCAGTTCGGAGGACGTCCGCCCCTATGGCTACACCTTC,CASSEDVRPYGYTF
many,TRBV9,TRBJ2-5,-,TGTGCCAGCAGCGTAGTGGGCCAGACTGGGGAGACCCAGTACTTC,CASSVVGQTGETQYF
few,TRBV6-1,TRBJ1-2,-,TGTGCCAGCGACAGGACCCGAAACTATGGCTACACCTTC,CASDRTRNYGYTF
-,TRBV20-1,TRBJ1-5,-,TGCAGTGCTAGGGAGACAGGCTATAGCAATCAGCCCCAGCATTTT,CSARETGYSNQPQHF
few,TRBV19,TRBJ2-7,-,TGTGCCAGTAGTCACCGGTACGAGCAGTACTTC,CASSHRYEQYF
many,TRBV10-3,TRBJ2-5,-,TGTGCCATCAGTGATTCAAGGGAGACCCAGTACTTC,CAISDSRETQYF
-,TRBV28,TRBJ1-4,TRBD1,TGTGCCACCAGAACGGACAGGGGGAATGAAAAACTGTTTTTT,CATRTDRGNEKLFF
once,TRBV9,TRBJ1-2,-,TGTGCCAGCAGCGTAGGGCGGGGCGGCCTCTATGGCTACACCTTC,CASSVGRGGLYGYTF
-,TRBV30,TRBJ1-1,-,TGTGCCTGGAGTCCCTCGAGCGCTGAAGCTTTCTTT,CAWSPSSAEAFF
many,TRBV5-5,TRBJ2-6,-,TGTGCCAGCAGCTTGAGTGGTTCTGGGGCCAACGTCCTGACTTTC,CASSLSGSGANVLTF
-,TRBV11-1,TRBJ2-2,TRBD1,TGTGCCAGCAGCTTATGGTCAGGGGGCGGCGGGGAGCTGTTTTTT,CASSLWSGGGGELFF
few,TRBV6-2/TRBV6-3,TRBJ1-5,-,TGTGCCAGCAGTTTTCGGGCCATAAAGGGACAGCCCCAGCATTTT,CASSFRAIKGQPQHF
-,TRBV11-2,TRBJ1-1,-,TGTGCCAGCAGCTTAGATTATGTGGGGGGCACTGAAGCTTTCTTT,CASSLDYVGGTEAFF
few,TRBV6-6,TRBJ2-1,TRBD2,TGTGCCAGCAGTTACGGAGCGGGATCGTACAATGAGCAGTTCTTC,CASSYGAGSYNEQFF
once,TRBV5-1,TRBJ1-2,-,TGCGCCAGCAGCTTGGATGGGAAGGGCTACACCTTC,CASSLDGKGYTF
few,TRBV18,TRBJ2-2,-,TGTGCCAGCTCACCAACCGGGGAGCTGTTTTTT,CASSPTGELFF
-,TRBV18,TRBJ2-7,TRBD2,TGTGCCAGCTCACCCCAAGACGGACTAGTTGAGGACTTC,CASSPQDGLVEDF